This T cell receptor beta chain derives from a study of graft-versus-host responses after intestinal transplantation. This CDR3 contains 13 residues. Germline-derived CDR1 and CDR2 are MNHNS and SASEGT. The V end was cut by 0 bases, the J end by 9 bases, with 9 bases between. As for this clone: As yet, its antigen is unknown.

Here immunoSEQ multiplex PCR was the method, and the copy in TCRdb shows in-frame clones only, minus some. The sample shows tens of thousands of clones, nearly 90% of them seen only once. The chain carries TRBV6-1 and TRBJ2-1, with D possibly matching TRBD1 (6 bases). Sequenced here: unstimulated CD8+ T cells sorted from spleen or lymph node cells, sampled before transplant. The receptor was derived from a human donor who was the organ donor for an intestinal transplant. The DNA for the CDR3 is TGTGCCAGCAGTGAAGCACAGGGCTCTGAGCAGTTCTTC. Its translation: CASSEAQGSEQFF.